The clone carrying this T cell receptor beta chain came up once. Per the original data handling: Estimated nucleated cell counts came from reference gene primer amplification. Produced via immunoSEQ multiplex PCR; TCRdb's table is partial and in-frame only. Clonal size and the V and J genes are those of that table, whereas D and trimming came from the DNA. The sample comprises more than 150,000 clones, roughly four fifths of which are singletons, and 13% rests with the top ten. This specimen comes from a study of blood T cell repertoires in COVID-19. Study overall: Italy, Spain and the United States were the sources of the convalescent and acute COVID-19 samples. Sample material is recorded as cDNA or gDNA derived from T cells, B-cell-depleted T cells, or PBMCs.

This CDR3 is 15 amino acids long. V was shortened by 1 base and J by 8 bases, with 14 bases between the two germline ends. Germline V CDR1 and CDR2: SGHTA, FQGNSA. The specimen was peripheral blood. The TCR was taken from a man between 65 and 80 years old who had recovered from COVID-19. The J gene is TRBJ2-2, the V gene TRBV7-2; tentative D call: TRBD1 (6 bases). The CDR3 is CASSLVGTRSGELFF. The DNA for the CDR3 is TGTGCCAGCAGCTTAGTCGGGACACGGTCTGGGGAGCTGTTTTTT.